This T cell receptor (beta chain) stems from a study of CD8 T cells in ankylosing spondylitis. V lost 2 bases and J lost 1, with 5 bases in between. This CDR3 has 13 amino acids. Germline CDR1 is SGDLS and CDR2 is YYNGEE. This clonotype appeared many times. A single record per CDR3 protein comes from TCRdb applying MiXCR to the 5' RACE reads. The table shows 200,000 to 300,000 distinct CDR3 sequences, with 20% to 30% occurring only once. The genes are TRBV9 and TRBJ2-3; no clear D. The material sequenced was blood, either unsorted or a sorted T cell fraction (not recorded which). The receptor was derived from a male donor with ankylosing spondylitis or in good health (not recorded which). CDR3 in amino acids: CASSVGGTDTQYF. The CDR3 DNA reads as TGTGCCAGCAGCGTTGGCGGCACAGATACGCAGTATTTT.